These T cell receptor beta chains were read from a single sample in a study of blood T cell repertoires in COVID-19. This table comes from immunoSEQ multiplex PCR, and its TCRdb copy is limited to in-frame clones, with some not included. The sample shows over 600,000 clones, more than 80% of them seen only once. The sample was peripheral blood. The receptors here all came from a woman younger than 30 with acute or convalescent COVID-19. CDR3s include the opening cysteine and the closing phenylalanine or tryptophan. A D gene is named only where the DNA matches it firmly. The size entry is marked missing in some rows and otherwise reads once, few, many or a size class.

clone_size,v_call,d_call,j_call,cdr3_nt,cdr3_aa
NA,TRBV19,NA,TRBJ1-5,TGTGCCAGTCAAAAAGTGGGCGGGGGGCGCAGGGTGAGCAATCAGCCCCAGCATTTT,CASQKVGGGRRVSNQPQHF
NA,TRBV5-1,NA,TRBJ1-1,TGCGCCAGCAGCTCATCGGGGTGGAACACTGAAGCTTTCTTT,CASSSSGWNTEAFF
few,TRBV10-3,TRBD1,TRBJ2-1,TGTGCCATCAGTGACCCCGACAGGGCGGTCTACAATGAGCAGTTCTTC,CAISDPDRAVYNEQFF
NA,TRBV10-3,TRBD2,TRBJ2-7,TGTGCCATCAGTGAGTCGACTAGCGGGGGGGACGAGCAGTACTTC,CAISESTSGGDEQYF
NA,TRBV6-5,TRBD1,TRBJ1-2,TGTGCCAGCACTACAGGGGACTATGGCTACACCTTC,CASTTGDYGYTF
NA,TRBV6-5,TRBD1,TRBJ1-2,TGTGCCAGCAGTCGGGACAGGGGCATGGGAGGCTACACCTTC,CASSRDRGMGGYTF
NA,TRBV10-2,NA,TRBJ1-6,TGCGCCAGCAGTACGGGTAATTCACCCCTCCACTTT,CASSTGNSPLHF
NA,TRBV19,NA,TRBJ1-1,TGTGCCAGTAGTATGGGGGGTGAAGCTTTCTTT,CASSMGGEAFF
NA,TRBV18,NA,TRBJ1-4,TGTGCCAGCTCACCACCGAGGGCAACTAATGAAAAACTGTTTTTT,CASSPPRATNEKLFF
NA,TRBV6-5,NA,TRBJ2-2,TGTGCCTCCTCCTTCTACACCGGGGAGCTGTTTTTT,CASSFYTGELFF
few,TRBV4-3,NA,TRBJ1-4,TGCGCCAGCAGCCGGAATCGGGGAGGAACTAATGAAAAACTGTTTTTT,CASSRNRGGTNEKLFF
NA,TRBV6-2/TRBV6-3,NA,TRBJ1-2,TGTGCCAGCAGTTACGGGGGCCTCGGCTACACCTTC,CASSYGGLGYTF
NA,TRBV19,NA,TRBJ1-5,TGTGCCAGTTCCCAGGACAGAGGCAATCAGCCCCAGCATTTT,CASSQDRGNQPQHF
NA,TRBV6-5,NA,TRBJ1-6,TGTGCCAGCAGTTCTGGGAGGTCACCCCTCCACTTT,CASSSGRSPLHF
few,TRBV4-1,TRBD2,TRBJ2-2,TGCGCCAGCAGCTCGTATGGACTAGCGGGTGGTACCGGGGAGCTGTTTTTT,CASSSYGLAGGTGELFF
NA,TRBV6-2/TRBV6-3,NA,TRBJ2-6,TGTGCCAGCAGTTTATCCAGCTCTGGGGCCAACGTCCTGACTTTC,CASSLSSSGANVLTF
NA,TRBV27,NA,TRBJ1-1,TGTGCCAGCGGTTGGCACCCGAGGACTGAAGCTTTCTTT,CASGWHPRTEAFF
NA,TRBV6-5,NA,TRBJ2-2,TGTGCCAGCAGCTCAAAACGGGTAACCGGGGAGCTGTTTTTT,CASSSKRVTGELFF
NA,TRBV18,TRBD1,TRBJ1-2,TGTGCCAGCTCACTCAGACAGGGACACTATGGCTACACCTTC,CASSLRQGHYGYTF
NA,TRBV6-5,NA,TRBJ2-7,TGTGCCGCAAGGACAGTCTACGAGCAGTACTTC,CAARTVYEQYF
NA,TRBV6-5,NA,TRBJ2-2,TGTGCCAGCAGTTACGCCGGGACACAGAACACCGGGGAGCTGTTTTTT,CASSYAGTQNTGELFF
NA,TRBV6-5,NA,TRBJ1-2,TGTGCCAGCATCGCGGGGGGACCTTATGGCTACACCTTC,CASIAGGPYGYTF
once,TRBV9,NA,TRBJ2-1,TGTGCCAGCAGCGTATACCCTAATCAGGGGGAGGTTTACAATGAGCAGTTCTTC,CASSVYPNQGEVYNEQFF
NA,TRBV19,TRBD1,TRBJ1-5,TGTGCCAGTAGTATGGGGACAGGGGGTCAGCCCCAGCATTTT,CASSMGTGGQPQHF
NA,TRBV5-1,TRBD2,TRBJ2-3,TGCGCCAGCAGCTTCCCCCCTAGCGGTAGCACAGATACGCAGTATTTT,CASSFPPSGSTDTQYF
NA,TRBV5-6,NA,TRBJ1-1,TGTGCCAGCAGCTCCACTGAGACAGCTGAAGCTTTCTTT,CASSSTETAEAFF
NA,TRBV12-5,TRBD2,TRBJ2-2,TGTGCTAGTGGTTTGGTACTACGGCTAGCGGGGCCCACCGGGGAGCTGTTTTTT,CASGLVLRLAGPTGELFF
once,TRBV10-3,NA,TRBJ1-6,TGTGCCATCAGACGGGAAAATTCACCCCTCCACTTT,CAIRRENSPLHF
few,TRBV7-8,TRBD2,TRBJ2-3,TGTGCCAGCAGCTTAGATAGGCTAGCGGGGGGGCTGTCTAGCACAGATACGCAGTATTTT,CASSLDRLAGGLSSTDTQYF
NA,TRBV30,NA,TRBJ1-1,TGTGCCTGGAGTGTAGCCTCAGGGGAGCTGACGATTGAAGCTTTCTTT,CAWSVASGELTIEAFF
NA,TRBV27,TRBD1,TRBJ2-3,TGTGCCAGCAGTCCAAAGGACAGGCCCCGAGGAGATACGCAGTATTTT,CASSPKDRPRGDTQYF
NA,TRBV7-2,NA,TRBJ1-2,TGTGCCAGCAGCAGAATAGGGGTGGCGGGGTCTGTTCGCGATGGCTACACCTTC,CASSRIGVAGSVRDGYTF
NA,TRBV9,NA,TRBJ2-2,TGTGCCAGCAGCTCCGTCGAGGCCGGGGAGCTGTTTTTT,CASSSVEAGELFF
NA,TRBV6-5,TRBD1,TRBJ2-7,TGTGCCAGCAGCCGGGACAGGGTTGACTACGAGCAGTACTTC,CASSRDRVDYEQYF
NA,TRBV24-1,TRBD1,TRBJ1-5,TGTGCCACCAGCCGACAGGGTTTTGGACCCCAGCATTTT,CATSRQGFGPQHF
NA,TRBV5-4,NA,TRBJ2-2,TGTGCCAGCAGCCGTGACACCACCGGGGAGCTGTTTTTT,CASSRDTTGELFF
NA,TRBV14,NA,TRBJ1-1,TGTGCCAGCAGCCAAGATCCTGGGGGTCGGGGGGCAACCACTGAAGCTTTCTTT,CASSQDPGGRGATTEAFF
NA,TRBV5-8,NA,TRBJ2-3,TGTGCCAGCAGCTTTACAGGACGCACAGATACGCAGTATTTT,CASSFTGRTDTQYF
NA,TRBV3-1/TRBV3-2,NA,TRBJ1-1,TGTGCCAGCAGCCAAGATCTCCCGAGTTGGACTGAAGCTTTCTTT,CASSQDLPSWTEAFF
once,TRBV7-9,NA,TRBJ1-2,TGTGCCAGCAGCTTAGCGGCAGGGGATGGCTACACCTTC,CASSLAAGDGYTF
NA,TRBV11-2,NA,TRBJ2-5,TGTGCCAGCAGCTTTGGAGGGAAAGAGACCCAGTACTTC,CASSFGGKETQYF
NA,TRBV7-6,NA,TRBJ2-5,TGTGCCAGCAGCTTAGTACTAAAAGAGACCCAGTACTTC,CASSLVLKETQYF
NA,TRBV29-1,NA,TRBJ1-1,TGCAGCGTCGAAGGCCGCACAGTCAGGAACACTGAAGCTTTCTTT,CSVEGRTVRNTEAFF
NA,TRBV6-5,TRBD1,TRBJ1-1,TGTGCCAGCAGGATAACAGGGGACACTGAAGCTTTCTTT,CASRITGDTEAFF
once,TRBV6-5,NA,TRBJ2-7,TGTGCCAGCACCCGAACAGTCCGAGTCGAACAGTACTTC,CASTRTVRVEQYF
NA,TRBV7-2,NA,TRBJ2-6,TGTGCCAGCAGGGAGAGCTTTTCGGGGTCTGGGGCCAACGTCCTGACTTTC,CASRESFSGSGANVLTF
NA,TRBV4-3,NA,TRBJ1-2,TGCGCCAGCAGCCAAGTCATACTTGGGGCCTCAGATAGAGGCTATGGCTACACCTTC,CASSQVILGASDRGYGYTF
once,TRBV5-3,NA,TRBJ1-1,TGTGCCAGAAGCCAGGACTGGGAGAACACTGAAGCTTTCTTT,CARSQDWENTEAFF
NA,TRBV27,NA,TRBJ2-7,TGTGCCAGCAGTTTGGCTCCCACCTACGAGCAGTACTTC,CASSLAPTYEQYF
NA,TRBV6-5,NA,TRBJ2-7,TGTGCCAGCAGTCGCGACAGGCTCGAGCAGTACTTC,CASSRDRLEQYF
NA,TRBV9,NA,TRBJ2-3,TGTGCCAGCAGCGGGGGGGGCCTCGCCACAGATACGCAGTATTTT,CASSGGGLATDTQYF
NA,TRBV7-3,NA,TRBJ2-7,TGTGCCAGCAGCTTAGGCCCAGACTACGAGCAGTACTTC,CASSLGPDYEQYF
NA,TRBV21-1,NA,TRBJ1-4,TGTGCCAGCACCATTCTCCGACAGGGTGGAGAAAAACTGTTTTTT,CASTILRQGGEKLFF
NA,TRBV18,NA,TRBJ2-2,TGTGCCAGCTCACCACCTCGTGAGACCGGGGAGCTGTTTTTT,CASSPPRETGELFF
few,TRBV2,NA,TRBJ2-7,TGTGCCAGCAGCGTCCCTAGGAGCTCCTACGAGCAGTACTTC,CASSVPRSSYEQYF
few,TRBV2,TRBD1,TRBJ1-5,TGTGCCAGCAGCCGGACAGGGGGTCAGCCCCAGCATTTT,CASSRTGGQPQHF
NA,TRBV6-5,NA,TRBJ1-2,TGTGCCAGCAGTTACGGTTCAACATGGGAGAAGGATGGCTACACCTTC,CASSYGSTWEKDGYTF